The sequence of this T cell receptor (beta chain) was determined in a study of T cells in Graves' hyperthyroidism and ophthalmopathy. This clonotype was picked up many times. Each ophthalmopathy patient scored at least 3 on the Clinical Activity Score and at least 4 on NOSPECS grade, with duration under 3 months. Investigators excluded patients with uncontrolled infection, other autoimmune disease, pregnancy or lactation. Diagnoses used clinical symptoms, serum thyroxine and TRAb, thyroid ultrasound and orbital computed tomography. RNA transcripts yielded amplified TCR beta CDR3 regions. HTBI primers were employed in a first-round RT-PCR of the TCR CDR3. One entry per CDR3 protein, called by TCRdb with MiXCR from the multiplex PCR reads. The sample lists under 600,000 distinct CDR3 sequences, 16% seen once, with roughly 3.3% in the top ten. The germline CDR1 and CDR2 sequences are SGHTA and FQGTGA. The CDR3 totals 14 residues. After removal of 5 bases from V and 2 bases from J, the junction contained 2 bases not matched to a gene.

Sequenced sample: blood. The chain combines TRBV7-3 with TRBJ2-3, with 9 bases fitting TRBD1. The TCR comes from a woman between 40 and 50 years old with Graves' ophthalmopathy. Here the CDR3 reads CASSRTGVTDTQYF. In nucleotides, the CDR3 is TGTGCCAGCAGCAGGACAGGGGTCACAGATACGCAGTATTTT.